This T cell receptor (beta chain) was retrieved from a study of blood T cell repertoires in COVID-19. Turning to the study itself: Sources were T cells, B-cell-depleted T cells, or PBMCs; the material itself was cDNA or gDNA.

The CDR3 has 15 amino acids. From germline, CDR1 is SGHDN and CDR2 FVKESK. The V end lost 6 bases, the J end lost 2 bases, and 14 bases lay between the germline ends. Only one count was recorded for this clone. As originally analysed: Estimation of nucleated cell counts relied on the amplification of reference gene primers. Sequencing used immunoSEQ multiplex PCR; TCRdb keeps in-frame clones, though not all of them. D and trimming come from the DNA, and the V and J calls and clone size come from that table. Seen here are approximately 250,000 clones, around 84% observed once, and the top ten hold around 2%.

Sequencing was performed on peripheral blood. V and J are TRBV14 and TRBJ2-1, with a possible D match to TRBD2 (6 bases). The receptor was isolated from a man aged 35 to 55 who had recovered from COVID-19. The CDR3 sequence: CASSYRGNPYNEQFF. CDR3 DNA sequence: TGTGCCAGCAGTTATCGGGGGAACCCCTACAATGAGCAGTTCTTC.